One sample yielded the 19 T cell receptor beta chains listed below, sequenced in a study of shared clonotypes between healthy human individuals. The repertoire was sequenced with immunoSEQ multiplex PCR; TCRdb's copy has only in-frame clones and lacks some. The data contain about 2.3 million clones, about nine tenths of them singletons. Sequencing was performed on naive CD4+ T cells from PBMCs. Sample subset: CD45RA+ positively selected. Receptors originate from a man aged 18-30 years in good health. Some clones in this sample may be carry-over from other donors' samples.

This chain uses TRBV29-1 with TRBJ1-2; D possibly corresponds to TRBD1 (5 bases). Germline CDR1 is SQVTM and CDR2 is ANQGSEA. With 1 base removed from V and 4 bases from J, the gap between germline ends came to 13 bases. CDR3 length equals 14 residues. The CDR3 DNA is TGCAGCGTTGAAGGTAATAGGGGCTCCTATGGCTACACCTTC. It translates to CSVEGNRGSYGYTF.

The V and J genes are TRBV18 and TRBJ1-5; perhaps TRBD1 as D (5 bases). V dropped 1 base and J dropped 5 bases, with 12 bases sitting between them. The CDR3 contains 15 residues. Germline V gene lookup returns CDR1 KGHSH and CDR2 LQKENI. The CDR3 DNA is TGTGCCAGCTCACCACGGGGGAATGGCGATCAGCCCCAGCATTTT. Translation gives CASSPRGNGDQPQHF.

This clone was recorded only once. In nucleotides, the CDR3 is TGTGCCAGCAGCCCCGGGACCCTAAAGGGAGGCTACACCTTC. This translates into CASSPGTLKGGYTF. The chain combines TRBV5-4 with TRBJ1-2; perhaps TRBD1 as D (5 bases). V lost 4 bases and J lost 8, with 18 bases in between. Germline V lookup: CDR1 SGHNT, CDR2 YYREEE (reference sequence). The CDR3 loop spans 14 amino acids.

In nucleotides, the CDR3 is TGTGCCAGCAGCTTCAATATGGGGGAGACCCAGTACTTC. Translating it yields CASSFNMGETQYF. The J gene is TRBJ2-5, the V gene TRBV7-3; D gene unclear. The CDR3 consists of 13 residues. The germline gives CDR1 SGHTA, CDR2 FQGTGA. The V gene lost 3 bases and the J gene lost 5 bases, with 10 bases spanning the gap.

The CDR3 loop is CASSLVASGKTDTQYF. The DNA for the CDR3 is TGTGCCAGCAGCTTAGTGGCTAGCGGGAAAACAGATACGCAGTATTTT. The chain carries TRBV7-9 and TRBJ2-3, with TRBD2 matching 9 bases. The V gene's germline CDR1 is SEHNR and CDR2 FQNEAQ (reference sequence). The CDR3 runs to 16 residues. With 1 base clipped from V and 3 bases from J, the junction kept 5 bases outside the gene matches.

This clone was recorded only once. The chain carries TRBV20-1 and TRBJ2-7; the D gene is possibly TRBD2 (6 bases). This CDR3 contains 11 residues. CDR1 and CDR2 (germline): DFQATT, SNEGSKA (reference sequence). Trimming took 5 bases from V and 7 from J, leaving 12 bases between them. DNA for the CDR3: TGCAGTGCTCCACGGGGGAAAGAGCAGTACTTC. Amino acids: CSAPRGKEQYF.

The chain couples TRBV2 to TRBJ1-4, with D possibly matching TRBD1 (5 bases). Germline V gene data show CDR1 as SNHLY and CDR2 as FYNNEI. The CDR3 has 15 residues. V lost 7 bases to trimming and J lost 7 bases, with 19 bases between them. The CDR3 DNA is TGTGCCAGCACTGGCCAGGACATTCCTAGTGAAAAACTGTTTTTT. Translating it yields CASTGQDIPSEKLFF. Looking up the rest from reference TRBV2 and TRBJ1-4 gives the full variable domain: EPEVTQTPSHQVTQMGQEVILRCVPISNHLYFYWYRQILGQKVEFLVSFYNNEISEKSEIFDDQFSVERPDGSNFTLKIRSTKLEDSAMYFCASTGQDIPSEKLFFGSGTQLSVL.

CDR3 nucleotides: TGTGCCAGCAGCCAAGAGGCAGGGGGCTATGGAAACACCATATATTTT. Translated, it gives CASSQEAGGYGNTIYF. The chain links TRBV4-2 to TRBJ1-3; TRBD1 matches at 8 bases. Germline V gene lookup returns CDR1 LGHNA and CDR2 YNFKEQ. V lost 0 bases and J lost 3; bases outside the gene matches: 4. The CDR3 consists of 16 residues.

The chain is built from TRBV20-1 and TRBJ2-4; tentative D call: TRBD1 (6 bases). The V gene's germline CDR1 is DFQATT and CDR2 SNEGSKA (reference sequence). There are 11 residues in the CDR3. Trimming cost V 6 bases and J 12 bases, with 15 bases left between them. CDR3: CSAKLGTTQYF. CDR3 nucleotides: TGCAGTGCCAAACTCGGGACAACTCAGTACTTC.

This sequence joins TRBV5-6 and TRBJ1-6, with D tentatively TRBD1 (5 bases). V lost 4 bases to trimming and J lost 0 bases, with 14 bases between them. CDR3 length equals 17 residues. CDR1 and CDR2 from the germline V gene are SGHDT and YYEEEE. In DNA form, the CDR3 reads TGTGCCAGCAGCACCCGACAGACGAGCTCCTATAATTCACCCCTCCACTTT. Amino acid sequence: CASSTRQTSSYNSPLHF.

The V and J genes are TRBV2 and TRBJ2-2; D possibly corresponds to TRBD2 (5 bases). Trimming took off 2 bases at V and 3 bases at J, with 16 bases between the two ends. Germline CDR1 is SNHLY and CDR2 is FYNNEI. This CDR3 contains 17 residues. The CDR3 loop reads CASSEWAGAVDTGELFF. The CDR3 bases are TGTGCCAGCAGTGAATGGGCAGGAGCGGTGGACACCGGGGAGCTGTTTTTT.

This sequence joins TRBV19 and TRBJ2-1; perhaps TRBD1 as D (6 bases). The CDR3 covers 19 residues. Germline assignment: CDR1 LNHDA and CDR2 SQIVND (reference sequence). V lost 3 bases to trimming and J lost 7 bases, with 28 bases between them. CDR3 loop: CASSMGQGRGSGPRNEQFF. The CDR3 nucleotides read TGTGCCAGTAGTATGGGGCAGGGGAGAGGCAGCGGTCCGCGTAATGAGCAGTTCTTC.

This chain uses TRBV16 with TRBJ2-1; 13 positions match TRBD2. Germline CDR1 and CDR2: KGHSY and FQNENV. The CDR3 has 16 residues. V lost 4 bases, J lost 6 bases, and 6 bases stayed unmatched. The CDR3 sequence: CASSRAGLAGRNEQFF. In DNA form, the CDR3 reads TGTGCCAGCAGCCGAGCGGGACTAGCGGGACGCAATGAGCAGTTCTTC.

The V gene is TRBV5-1, the J gene TRBJ1-2; 8 positions match TRBD1. This CDR3 is built from 13 residues. V lost 4 bases to trimming and J lost 10 bases; unmatched junction nucleotides: 9. Germline V gene sequence: CDR1 SGHRS, CDR2 YFSETQ. The CDR3 loop reads CASSPPGTGYYTF. The DNA of the CDR3 is TGCGCCAGCAGCCCCCCCGGGACAGGTTACTACACCTTC.

The chain couples TRBV5-8 to TRBJ2-3, with D unresolved. CDR1 SGHTS and CDR2 YDEGEE come from the germline V gene. The ends were cut back, 3 bases at V and 1 base at J, with 9 bases in the middle. The CDR3 contains 14 residues. The CDR3 here is CASSSRTRTDTQYF. The CDR3 region has the DNA TGTGCCAGCAGCTCCCGAACGCGCACAGATACGCAGTATTTT. Combining the CDR3 with reference TRBV5-8 and TRBJ2-3 gives the whole variable domain EAGVTQSPTHLIKTRGQQATLRCSPISGHTSVYWYQQALGLGLQFLLWYDEGEERNRGNFPPRFSGRQFPNYSSELNVNALELEDSALYLCASSSRTRTDTQYFGPGTRLTVL.

This chain uses TRBV30 with TRBJ2-1; the D is unclear. The germline V gene has CDR1 GTSNPN and CDR2 SVGIG (reference sequence). The CDR3 is 13 residues long. Trimming cost V 2 bases and J 8 bases, with 13 bases left between them. The CDR3 region has the DNA TGTGCCTGGAGTCCCGGTCCCAGGCATGAGCAGTTCTTC. Translated, it gives CAWSPGPRHEQFF.

DNA for the CDR3: TGTGCCAGCAGCTCGTATCCCAGGAACTATGGCTACACCTTC. Translating it yields CASSSYPRNYGYTF. The chain recombines TRBV5-4 with TRBJ1-2; D gene ambiguous. The CDR3 is 14 amino acids. V was clipped by 3 bases and J by 2 bases, with 11 bases between them. CDR1 is SGHNT and CDR2 is YYREEE in the germline V gene (reference sequence).

This chain uses TRBV5-1 with TRBJ1-2; D is unclear. This CDR3 comprises 10 residues. V dropped 6 bases and J dropped 4 bases, with 4 bases sitting between them. Germline-derived CDR1 and CDR2 are SGHRS and YFSETQ. The CDR3 sequence: CASTFYGYTF. CDR3 coding DNA: TGCGCCAGCACCTTCTATGGCTACACCTTC.

The V and J genes are TRBV7-3 and TRBJ2-1, with D tentatively TRBD1 (5 bases). The CDR3 runs to 14 residues. V lost 1 base and J lost 12, with 16 bases in between. CDR1 and CDR2 (germline): SGHTA, FQGTGA. The CDR3 sequence: CASSLNPGQGLQFF. The DNA of the CDR3 is TGTGCCAGCAGCTTAAACCCCGGGCAGGGATTGCAGTTCTTC.